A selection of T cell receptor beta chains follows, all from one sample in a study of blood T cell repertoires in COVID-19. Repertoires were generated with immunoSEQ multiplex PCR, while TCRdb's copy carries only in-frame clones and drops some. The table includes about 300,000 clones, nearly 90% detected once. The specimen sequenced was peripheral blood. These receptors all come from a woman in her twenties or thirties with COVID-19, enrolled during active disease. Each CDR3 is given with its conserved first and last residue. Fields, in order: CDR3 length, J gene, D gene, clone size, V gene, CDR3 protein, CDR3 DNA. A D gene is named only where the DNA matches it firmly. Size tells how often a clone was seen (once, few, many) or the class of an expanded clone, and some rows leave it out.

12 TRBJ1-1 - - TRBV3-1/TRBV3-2 CASSQGVREAFF TGTGCCAGCAGCCAAGGGGTGCGGGAAGCTTTCTTT
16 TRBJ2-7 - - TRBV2 CASSERPRVGANEQYF TGTGCCAGCAGTGAACGTCCTCGGGTGGGAGCGAACGAGCAGTACTTC
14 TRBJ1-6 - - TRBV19 CASSAGSYRSPLHF TGTGCCAGTAGTGCAGGCTCCTATCGTTCACCCCTCCACTTT
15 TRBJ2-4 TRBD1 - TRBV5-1 CASSYSGSGGNIQYF TGCGCCAGCAGTTACTCCGGGTCAGGGGGTAACATTCAGTACTTC
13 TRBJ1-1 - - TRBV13 CASSLGGRAQAFF TGTGCCAGCAGCTTAGGTGGGCGGGCTCAGGCTTTCTTT
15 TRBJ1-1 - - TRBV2 CASSEGPTANTEAFF TGTGCCAGCAGTGAGGGGCCCACGGCGAACACTGAAGCTTTCTTT
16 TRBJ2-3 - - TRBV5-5 CASSLVEDSLADTQYF TGTGCCAGCAGCTTGGTTGAGGACTCCCTCGCCGATACGCAGTATTTT
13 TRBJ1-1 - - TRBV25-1 CASSIRENTEAFF TGTGCCAGCAGTATTCGAGAGAACACTGAAGCTTTCTTT
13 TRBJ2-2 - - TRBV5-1 CASAFMATGELFF TGCGCCAGCGCCTTTATGGCTACCGGGGAGCTGTTTTTT
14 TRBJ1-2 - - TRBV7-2 CASSTRQANYGYTF TGTGCCAGCAGCACCCGACAGGCCAACTATGGCTACACCTTC
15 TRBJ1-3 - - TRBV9 CASSVVGGSGNTIYF TGTGCCAGCAGCGTAGTTGGCGGTTCGGGAAACACCATATATTTT
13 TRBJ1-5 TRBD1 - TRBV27 CARVTGGDQPQHF TGTGCCAGAGTGACAGGGGGCGATCAGCCCCAGCATTTT
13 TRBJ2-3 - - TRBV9 CATEGLAPDTQYF TGTGCCACCGAAGGGCTAGCCCCGGATACGCAGTATTTT
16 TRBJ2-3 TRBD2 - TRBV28 CASTITSGGAGDTQYF TGTGCCAGCACAATAACTAGCGGGGGGGCCGGAGATACGCAGTATTTT
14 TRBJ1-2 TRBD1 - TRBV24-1 CATSGGQGADGYTF TGTGCCACCAGTGGGGGACAGGGGGCTGATGGCTACACCTTC
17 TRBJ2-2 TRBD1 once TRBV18 CASSPEDRAPNTGELFF TGTGCCAGCTCACCCGAGGACAGGGCCCCGAACACCGGGGAGCTGTTTTTT
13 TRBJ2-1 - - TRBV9 CASSAAPRNEQFF TGTGCCAGCAGCGCCGCCCCCCGGAATGAGCAGTTCTTC
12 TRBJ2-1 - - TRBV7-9 CASSLTADEQFF TGTGCCAGCAGCTTGACTGCGGATGAGCAGTTCTTC
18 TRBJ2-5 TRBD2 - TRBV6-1 CASSALKWSAGALGTQYF TGTGCCAGCAGTGCCCTAAAGTGGTCAGCGGGAGCCTTAGGGACCCAGTACTTC
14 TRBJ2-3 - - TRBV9 CASSPVFSTDTQYF TGTGCCAGCAGCCCTGTATTCAGCACAGATACGCAGTATTTT
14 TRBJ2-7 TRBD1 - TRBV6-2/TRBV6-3 CASSRPGQNYEQYF TGTGCCAGCAGTCGGCCGGGACAGAACTACGAGCAGTACTTC
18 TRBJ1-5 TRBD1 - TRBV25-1 CASSAGSGGFMSNQPQHF TGTGCCAGCAGTGCGGGGTCAGGGGGTTTTATGAGCAATCAGCCCCAGCATTTT
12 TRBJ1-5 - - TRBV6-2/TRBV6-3 CASSYFLWPQHF TGTGCCAGCAGTTATTTCCTTTGGCCCCAGCATTTT
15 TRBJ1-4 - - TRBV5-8 CASSPFTGKDGKLFF TGTGCCAGCAGCCCATTTACAGGGAAGGATGGAAAACTGTTTTTT
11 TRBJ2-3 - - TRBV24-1 CATSARDTQYF TGTGCCACCAGTGCCCGGGATACGCAGTATTTT
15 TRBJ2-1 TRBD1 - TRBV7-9 CASSTGTGAYNEQFF TGTGCCAGCAGCACCGGGACAGGGGCCTACAATGAGCAGTTCTTC